This T cell receptor (beta chain) was identified in a study of T cell repertoires in cytomegalovirus infection. The overall study: Evidence of both CMV infection and a matching HLA type came from public TCR beta signatures. Study conclusions and caveats: Dominating the ex vivo response were HLA-C-restricted CMV-specific TCR beta clonotypes. There were carriers of CMV plus the relevant HLA, and cumulative public TCR beta family frequency identified them.

CDR3 length: 16 residues. The germline gives CDR1 SGHTA, CDR2 FQGNSA. The V segment lost 5 bases and the J segment 7 bases; nucleotides outside the gene matches: 14. Using its own MiXCR run on the reads, TCRdb lists one record per CDR3 protein. The profile shows approximately 200,000 distinct CDR3 sequences, roughly 30% of them singletons. In its sample, this clonotype was seen many times. The antigen is not known. This TCR was recovered from a human donor in good health (CMV status not recorded). Some clones in this sample may be carry-over from other donors' samples. The chain has TRBV7-2 and TRBJ2-1, with TRBD2 matching 7 bases. The specimen was PBMCs. The DNA of the CDR3 is TGTGCCAGCAGCCCTGTCTGGGGGGGGTCCTTTAATGAGCAGTTCTTC. It translates to CASSPVWGGSFNEQFF. Full variable domain (remainder filled in from reference TRBV7-2 and TRBJ2-1): GAGVSQSPSNKVTEKGKDVELRCDPISGHTALYWYRQSLGQGLEFLIYFQGNSAPDKSGLPSDRFSAERTGGSVSTLTIQRTQQEDSAVYLCASSPVWGGSFNEQFFGPGTRLTVL.